Listed here are 12 T cell receptor beta chains from one sample, sequenced in a study of control samples from healthy donors and cancer patients. Method: immunoSEQ multiplex PCR; TCRdb's copy keeps in-frame clones and lacks some. The repertoire has 60,000 to 75,000 clones, over 75% of them found once; the top ten carry approximately 5%. The sample taken for sequencing was blood. The receptor set was obtained from a man in his forties in good health.

The J gene is TRBJ1-2, the V gene TRBV6-1; the D is unclear. The length of the CDR3 is 12 residues. Trimming removed 2 bases from V and 14 bases from J, with 15 bases in between. CDR1 and CDR2 from the germline V gene are MNHNS and SASEGT. The CDR3 nucleotides are TGTGCCAGCAGTGAAATCATCCGGGGATTTACCTTC. Translation gives CASSEIIRGFTF.

The chain uses TRBV7-8 and TRBJ2-2; no firm D call. The germline gives CDR1 SGHVS, CDR2 FQNEAQ. The CDR3 covers 13 residues. V lost 4 bases and J 5 bases, leaving 8 bases between the germline ends. The CDR3 DNA sequence: TGTGCCAGCAGCTACCGAGAAACCGGGGAGCTGTTTTTT. It encodes CASSYRETGELFF.

The V call is TRBV11-3, the J call TRBJ2-7, with 7 bases matching TRBD1. This CDR3 has 14 residues. Losses at the gene ends were 6 bases for V and 2 bases for J; bases not matched to a gene: 7. CDR1 is SGHNT and CDR2 is YENEEA in the germline V gene. CDR3 in amino acids: CASSFGQETYEQYF. In nucleotides, the CDR3 is TGTGCCAGCAGTTTTGGACAGGAGACCTACGAGCAGTACTTC.

The chain joins TRBV28 to TRBJ2-3; 8 nucleotides align to TRBD1. CDR1 is MDHEN and CDR2 is SYDVKM in the germline V gene. With V trimmed by 10 bases and J by 2 bases, 8 bases remained unmatched. The CDR3 has 14 amino acids. DNA of the CDR3: TGTGCCATTAAGGCAGGGGGCGTCACAGATACGCAGTATTTT. Its protein product is CAIKAGGVTDTQYF.

The chain uses TRBV18 and TRBJ2-5; TRBD1 aligns across 11 bases. This CDR3 is built from 16 residues. Looked up from germline, CDR1 is KGHSH and CDR2 is LQKENI. The junction had 8 bases not matched to a gene; V was cut back by 5 bases and J by 3 bases. Written as DNA, the CDR3 is TGTGCCAGCTCAGATCGGACAGGGGGCTCGAAAGAGACCCAGTACTTC. Protein product: CASSDRTGGSKETQYF.

The chain recombines TRBV6-5 with TRBJ1-3; weak D call: TRBD1 (6 bases). CDR1 MNHEY and CDR2 SVGAGI come from the germline V gene. The CDR3 has 11 amino acids. V was shortened by 10 bases and J by 3 bases, with 7 bases between the two germline ends. CDR3 nucleotides: TGTGCCATACAGGGTGGAAACACCATATATTTT. Translating it yields CAIQGGNTIYF.

CDR3 DNA: TGTGCCAGCAGTTACTCCGGCAGCGTCTACGAGCAGTACTTC. Protein: CASSYSGSVYEQYF. The chain employs TRBV6-5 and TRBJ2-7, with D unclear. Germline-derived CDR1 and CDR2 are MNHEY and SVGAGI. The CDR3 sequence is 14 residues long. Trimming pared 0 bases from V and 3 bases from J, leaving 9 bases between.

Concerning this clone itself: One end of the junction varies from germline; a read error may be responsible. The chain links TRBV28 to TRBJ1-2, with 8 bases aligning to TRBD1. This CDR3 contains 13 residues. The V gene's germline CDR1 is MDHEN and CDR2 SYDVKM. The CDR3 sequence is CASSQGAKYGYTF. In DNA form, the CDR3 reads TGTGCCAGCAGCCAGGGGGCTAAATATGGCTACACCTTC.

This clone was picked up a small number of times. The chain employs TRBV30 and TRBJ1-5; 7 nucleotides line up with TRBD1. From germline, CDR1 is GTSNPN and CDR2 SVGIG (reference sequence). The CDR3 extends over 13 amino acids. V lost 2 bases and J lost 7; bases outside the gene matches: 5. The chain's CDR3 is CAWSTQGGQPQHF. CDR3 in DNA: TGTGCCTGGAGTACCCAGGGGGGCCAGCCCCAGCATTTT.

V gene TRBV28 combines with J gene TRBJ2-5; TRBD1 matches 7 bases. The J segment lost 4 bases and the V segment lost 6 bases, leaving 5 bases of the junction unmatched. The germline V gene has CDR1 MDHEN and CDR2 SYDVKM. The CDR3 is made up of 13 amino acids. CDR3 sequence: CASRNRGLETQYF. DNA for the CDR3: TGTGCCAGCAGAAACAGGGGTTTAGAGACCCAGTACTTC.

There are a few counts of this clone. The gene calls are TRBV12-5 and TRBJ2-5; D remains unclear. The CDR3 spans 11 residues. Germline values: CDR1 LGHNT, CDR2 FRNRAP. V lost 1 base and J lost 3, with 0 bases in between. Written as DNA, the CDR3 is TGTGCTAGTGGTTTGGAAGAGACCCAGTACTTC. Translating gives CASGLEETQYF.

This clone was seen a few times. J is TRBJ1-1 and V is TRBV19; unclear D gene. Trimming stripped 3 bases from V and 5 bases from J, with 16 bases between. The CDR3 totals 15 residues. Germline V gene data show CDR1 as LNHDA and CDR2 as SQIVND (reference sequence). The CDR3: CASSISRTLRTEAFF. CDR3 sequence (DNA): TGTGCCAGTAGTATTTCCCGGACCCTGCGAACTGAAGCTTTCTTT.